The 27 T cell receptor beta chains below come from one sample, sequenced in a study of cytomegalovirus exposure and HLA in healthy donors. Use of 60 Vbeta and 13 Jbeta primers characterized the PCR. Libraries were prepared by immunoSEQ multiplex PCR; TCRdb keeps only in-frame clonotypes and omits some of them. The sample lists around 100,000 clones; roughly 75% were seen once. Sequences were obtained from PBMCs. The origin of the receptors is a young woman in good health and CMV-seropositive.

This chain uses TRBV25-1 with TRBJ2-7; D is unclear. The CDR3 runs to 15 residues. The germline V and J ends were trimmed by 1 base and 0 bases, with 10 bases remaining between them. CDR1 is MGHDK, CDR2 SYGVNS, per germline. The CDR3 nucleotides read TGTGCCAGCAGTGAATTTAACGGTTACTCCTACGAGCAGTACTTC. Encoded protein: CASSEFNGYSYEQYF.

Only a few counts were recorded for this clone. The chain employs TRBV6-5 and TRBJ2-7, with 8 bases aligning to TRBD1. V trimming: 7 bases; J trimming: 6 bases; junction bases outside the gene matches: 5. CDR3 length: 12 amino acids. Germline assignment: CDR1 MNHEY and CDR2 SVGAGI. DNA for the CDR3: TGTGCCAGCACTGACAGGGGACTCGAGCAGTACTTC. Residues: CASTDRGLEQYF.

The chain couples TRBV15 to TRBJ2-7; 8 bases match TRBD2. Germline V CDR1 and CDR2: LNHNV, YYDKDF (reference sequence). The CDR3 sequence is 15 residues long. V shed 0 bases and J 10 bases; nucleotides not matched to a gene: 11. The CDR3 DNA follows: TGTGCCACCAGCAGAGATAAGGGGAGCGGGAGAAATCAGTACTTC. Translated: CATSRDKGSGRNQYF.

This rearrangement joins TRBV7-2 to TRBJ2-1, with D possibly being TRBD2 (6 bases). V was trimmed by 2 bases and J by 7 bases, leaving 15 bases between them. Germline V lookup: CDR1 SGHTA, CDR2 FQGNSA. The CDR3 length is 15 residues. Here the CDR3 reads CASSLSGRGGNEQFF. The CDR3 DNA is TGTGCCAGCAGCTTATCGGGAAGAGGAGGGAATGAGCAGTTCTTC.

This clone showed up just a few times. The chain has TRBV7-2 and TRBJ2-1; 15 bases map to TRBD2. The CDR3 sequence is 16 residues long. Germline V gene data show CDR1 as SGHTA and CDR2 as FQGNSA. Losses at the gene ends were 5 bases for V and 7 bases for J; bases not matched to a gene: 6. The CDR3 here is CASSEPGLAGGNEQFF. CDR3 DNA sequence: TGTGCCAGCAGCGAGCCAGGACTAGCGGGAGGGAATGAGCAGTTCTTC.

The chain joins TRBV7-2 to TRBJ1-3; unclear D gene. The germline gives CDR1 SGHTA, CDR2 FQGNSA. The CDR3 covers 15 residues. The V end lost 1 base, the J end lost 0 bases, and 7 bases lay between the germline ends. The CDR3 DNA reads TGTGCCAGCAGCTTAGTGGCCAGCTCTGGAAACACCATATATTTT. Protein sequence: CASSLVASSGNTIYF.

The CDR3 protein is CASSDGTGGTWAYGYTF. DNA of the CDR3: TGCGCCAGCAGCGACGGGACAGGGGGCACGTGGGCCTATGGCTACACCTTC. V and J are TRBV5-1 and TRBJ1-2; 12 positions agree with TRBD1. J was trimmed by 4 bases and V by 4 bases; bases with no gene match: 11. The CDR3 is made up of 17 amino acids. CDR1 SGHRS and CDR2 YFSETQ come from the germline V gene.

The V call is TRBV11-2, the J call TRBJ2-1; no reliable D call. Germline loops: CDR1 SGHAT, CDR2 FQNNGV. The CDR3 contains 11 residues. The ends were cut back, 5 bases at V and 9 bases at J, with 8 bases in the middle. The CDR3 loop reads CASSQSAEQFF. DNA for the CDR3: TGTGCCAGCAGCCAGAGCGCTGAGCAGTTCTTC.

This clone was found a few times. The chain links TRBV18 to TRBJ2-4, with TRBD2 identical over 10 bases. CDR1 and CDR2 (germline): KGHSH, LQKENI. The CDR3 totals 19 residues. V dropped 3 bases and J dropped 2; count of bases not matched to a gene: 13. The CDR3 spells CASSPGTDGTSVPKNIQYF. The CDR3 coding sequence is TGTGCCAGCTCACCCGGGACAGACGGGACTAGCGTTCCCAAAAACATTCAGTACTTC.

The chain links TRBV30 to TRBJ1-3, with 9 bases that match TRBD1. V lost 2 bases to trimming and J lost 4 bases; unmatched junction nucleotides: 12. This CDR3 contains 17 residues. Germline loops: CDR1 GTSNPN, CDR2 SVGIG (reference sequence). CDR3 sequence: CAWSLTPGQGYGNTIYF. CDR3 bases: TGTGCCTGGAGTTTGACTCCGGGACAGGGATACGGAAACACCATATATTTT. Full variable domain (rest looked up from reference TRBV30 and TRBJ1-3): SQTIHQWPATLVQPVGSPLSLECTVEGTSNPNLYWYRQAAGRGLQLLFYSVGIGQISSEVPQNLSASRPQDRQFILSSKKLLLSDSGFYLCAWSLTPGQGYGNTIYFGEGSWLTVV.

This chain uses TRBV7-3 with TRBJ2-7; 8 nucleotides line up with TRBD1. Germline V lookup: CDR1 SGHTA, CDR2 FQGTGA. The CDR3 loop spans 17 amino acids. With V trimmed by 5 bases and J by 5 bases, 17 bases remained unmatched. The CDR3 DNA sequence: TGTGCCAGCAGCCAAAAGGGAACCACAGGGGGACGTGACGAGCAGTACTTC. The encoded protein is CASSQKGTTGGRDEQYF.

The V call is TRBV27, the J call TRBJ2-3; 9 nucleotides agree with TRBD2. This CDR3 comprises 15 residues. V was pared by 4 bases and J by 4 bases, with 6 bases of the junction left unmatched. From germline, CDR1 is MNHEY and CDR2 SMNVEV (reference sequence). The CDR3 region has the DNA TGTGCCAGCAGTTCGGGACTAGCTCGGGCAGATACGCAGTATTTT. The encoded protein is CASSSGLARADTQYF.

This chain uses TRBV18 with TRBJ2-1, with 13 bases identical to TRBD2. The CDR3 is 17 amino acids. J lost 0 bases, V lost 5 bases, and 4 bases had no gene match. Germline assignment: CDR1 KGHSH and CDR2 LQKENI. The CDR3, as DNA: TGTGCCAGCTCAACGCGGACTAGCGGGAGCTCCTACAATGAGCAGTTCTTC. It encodes CASSTRTSGSSYNEQFF.

The chain joins TRBV27 to TRBJ1-5, with D possibly being TRBD1 (5 bases). CDR1 and CDR2 from the germline V gene are MNHEY and SMNVEV (reference sequence). The CDR3 has 15 residues. V lost 3 bases, J lost 2 bases, and 11 bases lay in between. This CDR3 reads CASSLGREGNQPQHF. The CDR3 region has the DNA TGTGCCAGCAGTTTGGGCAGGGAGGGCAATCAGCCCCAGCATTTT.

The chain links TRBV2 to TRBJ2-7, with TRBD1 identical over 9 bases. With V trimmed by 6 bases and J by 2 bases, 8 bases remained unmatched. In germline, CDR1 is SNHLY, CDR2 FYNNEI. CDR3 length: 15 residues. This chain's CDR3 is CASRPGQGSPYEQYF. In nucleotides, the CDR3 is TGTGCCAGCAGGCCGGGACAGGGTTCACCCTACGAGCAGTACTTC.

The V and J genes are TRBV10-3 and TRBJ2-5; 10 bases map to TRBD2. Germline V gene lookup returns CDR1 ENHRY and CDR2 SYGVKD. CDR3 length: 17 residues. Trimming removed 4 bases from V and 4 bases from J; junction bases left unmatched: 12. Here the CDR3 DNA reads TGTGCCATCAGTGCCTCACTCGGCGAGCGGGAGGGAGAGACCCAGTACTTC. This sequence encodes CAISASLGEREGETQYF.

The rearrangement uses TRBV6-1 and TRBJ2-7; D may be TRBD2 (6 bases). Germline lookup yields CDR1 MNHNS and CDR2 SASEGT. The CDR3 contains 13 residues. The ends were cut back, 10 bases at V and 7 bases at J, with 20 bases in the middle. The CDR3 here is CATHGGTDGEQYF. The CDR3 coding sequence is TGTGCCACCCACGGCGGGACGGACGGGGAGCAGTACTTC.

This rearrangement joins TRBV7-6 to TRBJ2-1, with 8 nucleotides matching TRBD2. This CDR3 is built from 16 residues. V gave up 5 bases and J gave up 2 bases; unmatched junction bases: 8. Per germline, CDR1 SGHVS and CDR2 FNYEAQ. The CDR3 spells CASSQSGRAPYNEQFF. The CDR3 region has the DNA TGTGCCAGCAGCCAGAGCGGGAGAGCTCCCTACAATGAGCAGTTCTTC. The full variable domain, rest sourced from reference TRBV7-6 and TRBJ2-1, is GAGVSQSPRYKVTKRGQDVALRCDPISGHVSLYWYRQALGQGPEFLTYFNYEAQQDKSGLPNDRFSAERPEGSISTLTIQRTEQRDSAMYRCASSQSGRAPYNEQFFGPGTRLTVL.

The chain joins TRBV11-2 to TRBJ2-1, with D possibly being TRBD2 (5 bases). CDR1 and CDR2 (germline): SGHAT, FQNNGV. This CDR3 has 12 residues. Trimming removed 4 bases from V and 15 bases from J, with 16 bases in between. CDR3: CASSSQENTRFF. As DNA, the CDR3 is TGTGCCAGCAGCTCGCAAGAAAATACTAGGTTCTTC. The complete variable domain, with remaining parts taken from reference TRBV11-2 and TRBJ2-1, reads EAGVAQSPRYKIIEKRQSVAFWCNPISGHATLYWYQQILGQGPKLLIQFQNNGVVDDSQLPKDRFSAERLKGVDSTLKIQPAKLEDSAVYLCASSSQENTRFFGPGTRLTVL.

The V and J genes are TRBV6-4 and TRBJ2-1, with D possibly being TRBD1 (6 bases). Trimming took 0 bases from V and 0 from J, leaving 9 bases between them. This CDR3 comprises 16 residues. Looked up from germline, CDR1 is MRHNA and CDR2 is SNTAGT. CDR3 loop: CASSDSGGSSYNEQFF. Here the CDR3 DNA reads TGTGCCAGCAGTGACTCAGGGGGTAGCTCCTACAATGAGCAGTTCTTC.

V and J are TRBV23-1 and TRBJ2-3, with TRBD2 identical over 7 bases. TRBV23-1 has ORF status, its function being uncertain. This CDR3 is 15 amino acids long. The J segment lost 4 bases and the V segment lost 7 bases, leaving 11 bases of the junction unmatched. The chain's CDR3 is CASTSRECGADTQYF. Written as DNA, the CDR3 is TGCGCCAGCACTTCGCGGGAGTGCGGGGCAGATACGCAGTATTTT.

The gene calls are TRBV5-1 and TRBJ2-1; D may be TRBD1 (6 bases). V was clipped by 0 bases and J by 8 bases, with 12 bases between them. The CDR3 length is 14 residues. Germline lookup yields CDR1 SGHRS and CDR2 YFSETQ. The CDR3 protein is CASSLGQVDHEQFF. The CDR3 DNA follows: TGCGCCAGCAGCTTGGGACAGGTCGACCATGAGCAGTTCTTC.

V and J are TRBV5-6 and TRBJ2-7; 7 nucleotides line up with TRBD2. This CDR3 has 15 residues. J lost 7 bases, V lost 3 bases, and 13 bases had no gene match. Germline V gene lookup returns CDR1 SGHDT and CDR2 YYEEEE. The CDR3 sequence is CASSWEPGPGGEQYF. The CDR3 DNA sequence: TGTGCCAGCAGCTGGGAGCCGGGACCGGGAGGAGAGCAGTACTTC.

The chain uses TRBV9 and TRBJ2-1; TRBD1 matches 7 bases. Germline CDR1 SGDLS, CDR2 YYNGEE. This CDR3 contains 16 residues. Trimming at V came to 3 bases and at J to 10 bases, leaving 16 bases not matched to a gene. The CDR3 is CASSAPGQPLQGEQFF. CDR3 DNA sequence: TGTGCCAGCAGCGCTCCGGGACAGCCTTTGCAGGGGGAGCAGTTCTTC.

This chain uses TRBV5-1 with TRBJ2-3; 7 bases match TRBD1. V lost 4 bases to trimming and J lost 2 bases; unmatched junction nucleotides: 10. CDR3 size: 16 residues. The germline gives CDR1 SGHRS, CDR2 YFSETQ. The CDR3 sequence is CASSPTGTVPTDTQYF. The CDR3 DNA reads TGCGCCAGCAGCCCGACAGGGACGGTCCCCACAGATACGCAGTATTTT.

This clone was counted a single time. The chain links TRBV2 to TRBJ2-1; the D gene is possibly TRBD2 (5 bases). The CDR3 is 16 residues long. CDR1 and CDR2 (germline): SNHLY, FYNNEI. Trimming took 2 bases from V and 2 from J, leaving 13 bases between them. CDR3 nucleotides: TGTGCCAGCAGTGAAAGCGGTGGGCCCGCCTACAATGAGCAGTTCTTC. It specifies CASSESGGPAYNEQFF.

This rearrangement joins TRBV28 to TRBJ1-2, with D possibly matching TRBD1 (5 bases). The V end lost 2 bases, the J end lost 5 bases, and 9 bases lay between the germline ends. This CDR3 has 13 residues. Germline-derived CDR1 and CDR2 are MDHEN and SYDVKM. CDR3 residues: CASSLSAGYGYTF. CDR3 in DNA: TGTGCCAGCAGTTTAAGCGCAGGGTATGGCTACACCTTC.